What follows is one TCR beta chain and its context. The data were obtained in a study of blood T cell repertoires in COVID-19. About the study: Whether acute or convalescent, the COVID-19 samples came from the United States, Italy and Spain.

In the study's own analysis: Amplification with reference gene primers provided the estimates of nucleated cell counts. Using immunoSEQ multiplex PCR, the repertoire was profiled, and TCRdb retains in-frame clones only, with some absent. The V and J calls and the clone size are those of that table, but D and trimming were determined from the DNA. The repertoire holds tens of thousands of clones, with approximately 83% as singletons. This CDR3 comprises 12 residues. V was clipped by 7 bases and J by 3 bases; unmatched bases: 6. CDR1 is SQVTM, CDR2 ANQGSEA, per germline. J is TRBJ2-7 and V is TRBV29-1; 7 bases align to TRBD2. The sequence derives from a human donor in a cohort sampled during active COVID-19. Input material: peripheral blood. The CDR3 nucleotides are TGCAGCGGTGGGGCTAGCGGCTACGAGCAGTACTTC. It translates to CSGGASGYEQYF.